The 17 T cell receptor beta chains below were found in one sample sequenced in a study of blood T cell repertoires in COVID-19 (dated by TCRdb to about 2020). The library was obtained by the immunoSEQ multiplex PCR assay. Sourced from immuneACCESS, this table was stored by TCRdb with only in-frame sequences that have V and J called. A share of the clones is absent; for the studies checked, an unresolved V gene accounts for under half, and the remainder has no known explanation. The sample table shows around 72,000 clones, and roughly 81% are seen once. About 20% of the sample goes to the ten largest clones. The material sequenced was peripheral blood. The source of these receptors is an older woman with acute or convalescent COVID-19.

The V call is TRBV7-2, the J call TRBJ2-2; the match to TRBD2 covers 16 bases. The CDR3 is 19 amino acids. V lost 3 bases and J lost 2; bases outside the gene matches: 6. Germline V gene sequence: CDR1 SGHTA, CDR2 FQGNSA. The CDR3 DNA reads TGTGCCAGCAGCTTGTTGGGACTAGCGGGAGGGCCTAACACCGGGGAGCTGTTTTTT. Translated, it gives CASSLLGLAGGPNTGELFF.

This clone showed up just a few times. This chain joins TRBV7-9 and TRBJ2-1; tentative D call: TRBD2 (6 bases). The germline V and J ends were trimmed by 5 bases and 6 bases, with 14 bases remaining between them. Germline V CDR1 and CDR2: SEHNR, FQNEAQ (reference sequence). The CDR3 runs to 14 residues. This chain's CDR3 is CASSTVTRSNEQFF. CDR3 DNA: TGTGCCAGCAGCACCGTGACTAGGTCCAATGAGCAGTTCTTC.

The gene calls are TRBV7-9 and TRBJ1-1; D is perhaps TRBD1 (6 bases). The ends were cut back, 5 bases at V and 0 bases at J, with 10 bases in the middle. The V gene's germline CDR1 is SEHNR and CDR2 FQNEAQ (reference sequence). The CDR3 spans 14 residues. This CDR3 is CASSPGQLNTEAFF. As DNA, the CDR3 is TGTGCCAGCAGCCCAGGACAGTTGAACACTGAAGCTTTCTTT.

This clone has only a few counts. The gene calls are TRBV10-1 and TRBJ2-7; D gene ambiguous. With 2 bases removed from V and 1 base from J, the gap between germline ends came to 12 bases. The CDR3 sequence is 15 residues long. The germline V gene encodes CDR1 WNHNN and CDR2 SYGVQD (reference sequence). The CDR3 reads CASSEERQLSYEQYF. The CDR3 DNA reads TGCGCCAGCAGTGAGGAGCGCCAGTTATCCTACGAGCAGTACTTC.

The chain combines TRBV12-3 or TRBV12-4 with TRBJ1-2, with no clear D. The CDR3 runs 13 residues. Trimming cost V 6 bases and J 7 bases, with 15 bases left between them. This chain's CDR3 is CASSSYTEIGYTF. The CDR3 nucleotides are TGTGCCAGCAGCTCGTATACAGAAATTGGCTACACCTTC.

V usage is TRBV29-1 and J usage is TRBJ2-3, with 8 bases lining up with TRBD2. CDR1 and CDR2 (germline): SQVTM, ANQGSEA. V trimming: 6 bases; J trimming: 3 bases; junction bases outside the gene matches: 11. This CDR3 comprises 15 residues. CDR3 nucleotide sequence: TGCAGCGTATCCGGGGTTAGCGGGATTACAGATACGCAGTATTTT. Translated: CSVSGVSGITDTQYF.

The count of this clone is one. The chain combines TRBV27 with TRBJ2-7; maybe TRBD2 (6 bases). V lost 8 bases to trimming and J lost 2 bases, with 16 bases between them. The germline V gene encodes CDR1 MNHEY and CDR2 SMNVEV (reference sequence). The CDR3 contains 14 residues. The CDR3 reads CASQLRRGAYEQYF. In DNA form, the CDR3 reads TGTGCCAGCCAGTTGCGGCGGGGAGCCTACGAGCAGTACTTC.

The rearrangement uses TRBV6-5 and TRBJ1-5; TRBD1 matches at 7 bases. This CDR3 has 15 residues. The V gene's germline CDR1 is MNHEY and CDR2 SVGAGI. The V segment lost 4 bases and the J segment 0 bases; nucleotides outside the gene matches: 3. The CDR3: CASSWDSFSNQPQHF. CDR3 nucleotide sequence: TGTGCCAGCAGTTGGGACAGTTTTAGCAATCAGCCCCAGCATTTT.

The genes are TRBV11-3 and TRBJ1-1; D may be TRBD1 (6 bases). V dropped 2 bases and J dropped 4 bases, with 14 bases sitting between them. The CDR3 runs to 15 residues. CDR1 is SGHNT and CDR2 is YENEEA in the germline V gene. CDR3 residues: CASSLPQGPGTEAFF. The CDR3 nucleotides are TGTGCCAGCAGCTTACCTCAGGGGCCGGGCACTGAAGCTTTCTTT.

This clone was seen only once. This sequence joins TRBV11-2 and TRBJ2-3, with TRBD2 matching 10 bases. This CDR3 contains 17 residues. V was clipped by 3 bases and J by 4 bases; unmatched bases: 10. Germline CDR1 SGHAT, CDR2 FQNNGV. The CDR3 region has the DNA TGTGCCAGCAGCTTGACCTTAGGAGCGGGAGGGCCAGATACGCAGTATTTT. This translates into CASSLTLGAGGPDTQYF.

This clone was seen just once. This chain joins TRBV28 and TRBJ1-2; D is perhaps TRBD1 (6 bases). Trimming removed 7 bases from V and 4 bases from J, with 16 bases in between. This CDR3 is built from 14 residues. The germline CDR1 and CDR2 sequences are MDHEN and SYDVKM. DNA for the CDR3: TGTGCCAGCACTATGGGGAGGGGGGCCTATGGCTACACCTTC. This codes for CASTMGRGAYGYTF.

The V gene is TRBV7-2, the J gene TRBJ1-1, with TRBD1 matching over 7 bases. The CDR3 length is 12 residues. J gave up 8 bases and V 3 bases, and 3 bases lay outside the gene matches. Germline CDR1 is SGHTA and CDR2 is FQGNSA. The CDR3 DNA reads as TGTGCCAGCAGCTTCCGGACAGGAGAAGCTTTCTTT. Amino acids: CASSFRTGEAFF.

This chain joins TRBV3-1 (or the pseudogene TRBV3-2) and TRBJ2-2; a weak D match, TRBD1 (6 bases). Per the germline V gene, CDR1 is LGHDT and CDR2 is YNNKEL (reference sequence). The ends were cut back, 2 bases at V and 7 bases at J, with 8 bases in the middle. The CDR3 covers 13 residues. CDR3 DNA: TGTGCCAGCAGCCAAAGAGGGGGCGGGGAGCTGTTTTTT. Translated, it gives CASSQRGGGELFF.

The chain uses TRBV7-2 and TRBJ1-2; D may be TRBD1 (6 bases). Germline V CDR1 and CDR2: SGHTA, FQGNSA. V was trimmed by 1 base and J by 5 bases, leaving 14 bases between them. The CDR3 has 15 residues. CDR3 protein: CASSLGVGTLYGYTF. The CDR3, as DNA: TGTGCCAGCAGCTTAGGTGTAGGGACATTATATGGCTACACCTTC.

CDR3: CASSARQGSSYNEQFF. For the CDR3, the DNA is TGTGCCAGCAGCGCCCGACAGGGGAGTTCCTACAATGAGCAGTTCTTC. The chain links TRBV7-6 to TRBJ2-1; 8 nucleotides agree with TRBD1. V shed 5 bases and J 1 base; nucleotides not matched to a gene: 7. Germline lookup yields CDR1 SGHVS and CDR2 FNYEAQ. This CDR3 region has 16 residues.

This chain uses TRBV10-3 with TRBJ2-7; the match to TRBD2 covers 7 bases. This CDR3 has 15 amino acids. V trimming: 1 base; J trimming: 0 bases; junction bases outside the gene matches: 3. CDR1 and CDR2 from the germline V gene are ENHRY and SYGVKD. CDR3 loop: CAISEWGGSSYEQYF. The CDR3 nucleotides read TGTGCCATCAGTGAGTGGGGCGGGAGCTCCTACGAGCAGTACTTC.

The CDR3 DNA follows: TGTGCCAGCAGTCGCACTCCCCCTAACTATGGCTACACCTTC. Translated: CASSRTPPNYGYTF. The J gene is TRBJ1-2, the V gene TRBV5-5; D gene unclear. The CDR3 contains 14 residues. Germline CDR1 is SGHKS and CDR2 is YYEKEE (reference sequence). V lost 5 bases and J lost 0, with 11 bases in between.